This T cell receptor (beta chain) was observed in a study of cytomegalovirus exposure and HLA in healthy donors. Study-wide context: From HLA-typed donors, an early data release held about 85 million unique TCRs.

PCR employed 60 Vbeta and 13 Jbeta primers. TCRdb keeps only in-frame clones here, not all; method: immunoSEQ multiplex PCR. The sample has 110,000 to 150,000 clones, approximately 80% seen once; the top ten hold 2% to 3%. With 6 bases clipped from V and 1 base from J, the junction kept 6 bases outside the gene matches. In germline, CDR1 is SSHAT, CDR2 FNYEAQ (reference sequence). The CDR3 runs to 15 residues. The sequence came from a boy aged 2-9 years in good health and CMV-seronegative. The material sequenced was PBMCs. The V gene is TRBV7-7, the J gene TRBJ2-3; TRBD2 matches at 8 bases. The CDR3 bases are TGTGCCAGCAGGGGGACTAGTCGGGGCACAGATACGCAGTATTTT. Protein product: CASRGTSRGTDTQYF.